This T cell receptor (beta chain) was obtained from a study of cytomegalovirus exposure and HLA in healthy donors. Trimming shortened V by 3 bases and J by 1 base, and 6 bases separated the two germline ends. The length of the CDR3 is 13 residues. Germline CDR1 is SGHNT and CDR2 is YENEEA. For this clone: Its antigen remains unidentified.

Study results and limitations: Later analysis demonstrated an association between a missense DCLRE1C variant and TCR beta V- and J-gene trimming.

The PCR was carried out with 60 Vbeta primers and 13 Jbeta primers. Clones were read by immunoSEQ multiplex PCR, and TCRdb kept only the in-frame ones, dropping some. Of fewer than 250,000 clones listed, roughly 87% are singletons. The sample taken for sequencing was PBMCs. V and J are TRBV11-3 and TRBJ1-1, with D unresolved. The TCR originated in a man between 40 and 49 years old in good health and CMV-seropositive. The CDR3 region is CASSFPQNTEAFF. CDR3 DNA: TGTGCCAGCAGCTTTCCCCAGAACACTGAAGCTTTCTTT.